The clone carrying this T cell receptor beta chain has a handful of counts. Its target is not known. This sample stems from a study of cytotoxic CD8 clonotypes in ibrutinib-treated CLL. Study summary: Response material was collected after a median approximately 12 months of treatment, range 6 to 36.

General observations from the study: Sustained-remission and progressing patients' sampling times differed. Baseline clonality exceeded age-matched healthy donors and tracked circulating CD8+ T-cell counts.

Target depth was 1 in 200,000 to 1 in 1 million T cells, about 10x per clonotype. Profiled with immunoSEQ multiplex PCR; TCRdb holds only in-frame clones, not every one. The sample carries 330,000 or so clones, roughly 67% recorded once. The germline V and J ends were trimmed by 5 bases and 7 bases, with 17 bases remaining between them. The germline CDR1 and CDR2 sequences are SGHAT and FQNNGV. This CDR3 is built from 15 residues. The V call is TRBV11-2, the J call TRBJ2-2; D might be TRBD1 (6 bases). The source of this sequence is a human donor with chronic lymphocytic leukemia. The sequencing here drew on PBMCs, taken after 36 months of ibrutinib treatment. DNA for the CDR3: TGTGCCAGCAGCCCCTTAACAGGGAAGCACGGGGAGCTGTTTTTT. This translates into CASSPLTGKHGELFF.